This entry is about one T cell receptor beta chain. The V and J ends lost 1 base and 1 base, in that order; junction bases with no gene match: 1. This CDR3 is 14 amino acids long. In germline, CDR1 is SEHNR, CDR2 FQNEAQ (reference sequence). This record belongs to a study of blood T cell repertoires in COVID-19. Study at large: The study drew acute and convalescent COVID-19 samples from the United States, Italy and Spain. PBMCs, B-cell-depleted T cells, or T cells were the source of the cDNA or gDNA that made up the material.

Original data processing: By means of reference gene primer amplification, nucleated cell counts were estimated. The data were produced by immunoSEQ multiplex PCR, yet TCRdb's version contains in-frame clones alone and is incomplete. V and J calls plus clone size are reproduced from that table; the DNA served to infer D and trimming. The repertoire consists of approximately 170,000 clones, with around 82% occurring once and the leading ten covering 11%. The chain has TRBV7-9 and TRBJ2-7; the match to TRBD1 covers 7 bases. This clonotype was sampled from a man aged 65-85 years with active or convalescent COVID-19. Material for sequencing was peripheral blood. The CDR3 DNA sequence: TGTGCCAGCAGCTTAGGGGGACAGTCCTACGAGCAGTACTTC. Translated: CASSLGGQSYEQYF. Variable domain in full (rest from reference TRBV7-9 and TRBJ2-7): DTGVSQNPRHKITKRGQNVTFRCDPISEHNRLYWYRQTLGQGPEFLTYFQNEAQLEKSRLLSDRFSAERPKGSFSTLEIQRTEQGDSAMYLCASSLGGQSYEQYFGPGTRLTVT.